This T cell receptor (beta chain) was retrieved from a study of stem cell transplantation in POMP-related autoinflammatory disease. This table comes from immunoSEQ multiplex PCR, and its TCRdb copy is limited to in-frame clones, with some not included. Of about 68,000 clones in the sample, more than 75% were seen once. From germline, CDR1 is KGHSH and CDR2 LQKENI. CDR3 length equals 11 residues. The V gene lost 2 bases and the J gene lost 5 bases, with 4 bases spanning the gap. Sequenced material: CD4+ T cells from PBMCs, taken after stem cell transplantation. This receptor was taken from a human patient with POMP-related autoinflammation and immune dysregulation (PRAID). Some T cells may be provided by the graft donor. The chain couples TRBV18 to TRBJ2-7; D remains ambiguous. The CDR3 loop is CASSPMNEQYF. The DNA of the CDR3 is TGTGCCAGCTCACCAATGAACGAGCAGTACTTC.